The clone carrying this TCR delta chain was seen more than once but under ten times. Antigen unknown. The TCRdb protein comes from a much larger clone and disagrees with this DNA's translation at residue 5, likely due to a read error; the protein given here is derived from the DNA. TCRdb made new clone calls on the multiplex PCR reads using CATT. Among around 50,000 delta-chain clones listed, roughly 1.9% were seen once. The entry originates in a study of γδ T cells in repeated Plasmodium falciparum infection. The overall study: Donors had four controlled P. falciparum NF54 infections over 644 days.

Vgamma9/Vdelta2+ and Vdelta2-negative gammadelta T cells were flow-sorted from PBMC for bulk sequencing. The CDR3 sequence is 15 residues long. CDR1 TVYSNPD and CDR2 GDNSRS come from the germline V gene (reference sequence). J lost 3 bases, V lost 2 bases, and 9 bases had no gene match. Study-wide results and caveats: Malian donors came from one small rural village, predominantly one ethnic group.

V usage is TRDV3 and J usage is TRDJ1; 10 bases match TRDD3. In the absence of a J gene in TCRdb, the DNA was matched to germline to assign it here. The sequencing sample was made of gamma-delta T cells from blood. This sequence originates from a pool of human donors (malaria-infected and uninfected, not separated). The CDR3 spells CAFRSYWGIPDKLIF. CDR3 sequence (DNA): TGTGCCTTTCGAAGTTACTGGGGGATTCCCGATAAACTCATCTTT. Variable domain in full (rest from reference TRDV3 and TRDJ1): CDKVTQSSPDQTVASGSEVVLLCTYDTVYSNPDLFWYRIRPDYSFQFVFYGDNSRSEGADFTQGRFSVKHILTQKAFHLVISPVRTEDSATYYCAFRSYWGIPDKLIFGKGTRVTVEP.